These 24 T cell receptor beta chains were sequenced from one sample in a study of blood T cell repertoires in COVID-19. Libraries were prepared by immunoSEQ multiplex PCR; TCRdb keeps only in-frame clonotypes and omits some of them. The sample lists more than 250,000 clones; roughly 84% were seen once. The specimen was peripheral blood. The receptors derive from a human donor in a cohort sampled during active COVID-19.

The rearrangement uses TRBV13 and TRBJ2-7; weak D call: TRBD2 (6 bases). From germline, CDR1 is PRHDT and CDR2 FYEKMQ (reference sequence). CDR3 length equals 17 residues. The V end was cut by 0 bases, the J end by 5 bases, with 20 bases between. As DNA, the CDR3 is TGTGCCAGCAGCTTAGGCTGGGACTCACCCCAGAGAAACGAGCAGTACTTC. As protein: CASSLGWDSPQRNEQYF.

This chain connects TRBV5-1 to TRBJ2-3; 8 bases are a match to TRBD1. This CDR3 has 14 amino acids. The germline V gene has CDR1 SGHRS and CDR2 YFSETQ. J lost 3 bases, V lost 1 base, and 1 base had no gene match. CDR3 nucleotides: TGCGCCAGCAGCTTGCGACAGGGGACAGATACGCAGTATTTT. This sequence encodes CASSLRQGTDTQYF.

J is TRBJ2-6 and V is TRBV2, with D perhaps matching TRBD1 (6 bases). The CDR3 spans 18 residues. CDR1 SNHLY and CDR2 FYNNEI come from the germline V gene. Trimming took off 4 bases at V and 0 bases at J, with 16 bases between the two ends. The CDR3 protein is CASSGRRGYFSGANVLTF. DNA for the CDR3: TGTGCCAGCAGTGGTCGCAGGGGATACTTCTCTGGGGCCAACGTCCTGACTTTC.

The chain employs TRBV5-4 and TRBJ1-1; D possibly corresponds to TRBD1 (6 bases). Trimming cost V 4 bases and J 5 bases, with 21 bases left between them. CDR1 and CDR2 from the germline V gene are SGHNT and YYREEE (reference sequence). The CDR3 covers 16 residues. The CDR3 loop is CASSPGRRGALTEAFF. CDR3 DNA: TGTGCCAGCAGCCCGGGGAGGCGGGGGGCGCTTACTGAAGCTTTCTTT.

The chain links TRBV27 to TRBJ2-1; TRBD2 matches at 12 bases. This CDR3 is 15 amino acids long. The trim removed 5 bases at V and 6 bases at J, leaving 5 bases unmatched. From germline, CDR1 is MNHEY and CDR2 SMNVEV (reference sequence). The CDR3 DNA reads as TGTGCCAGCAGTCCCCGACTAGCGGGAGCCAATGAGCAGTTCTTC. Translated, it gives CASSPRLAGANEQFF.

This clone was seen only a few times. The chain joins TRBV19 to TRBJ2-7; tentative D call: TRBD1 (5 bases). The CDR3 totals 13 residues. V was shortened by 6 bases and J by 2 bases, with 11 bases between the two germline ends. Germline CDR1 is LNHDA and CDR2 is SQIVND (reference sequence). In DNA form, the CDR3 reads TGTGCCAGTAGGCCATCAGGGACCTACGAGCAGTACTTC. Translated: CASRPSGTYEQYF. Full variable domain (outside the CDR3, taken from reference TRBV19 and TRBJ2-7): DGGITQSPKYLFRKEGQNVTLSCEQNLNHDAMYWYRQDPGQGLRLIYYSQIVNDFQKGDIAEGYSVSREKKESFPLTVTSAQKNPTAFYLCASRPSGTYEQYFGPGTRLTVT.

The chain recombines TRBV15 with TRBJ1-3; D is perhaps TRBD1 (5 bases). With 5 bases removed from V and 3 bases from J, the gap between germline ends came to 8 bases. The CDR3 loop spans 13 amino acids. Germline V CDR1 and CDR2: LNHNV, YYDKDF (reference sequence). The CDR3 sequence is CATSGGFGNTIYF. CDR3 DNA: TGTGCCACCAGCGGGGGGTTTGGAAACACCATATATTTT.

This rearrangement joins TRBV5-1 to TRBJ2-5, with D perhaps matching TRBD1 (5 bases). CDR3 length: 14 amino acids. Germline assignment: CDR1 SGHRS and CDR2 YFSETQ. V shed 0 bases and J shed 2 bases, with 8 bases lying between them. CDR3 nucleotides: TGCGCCAGCAGCTTGGACAGGACACAAGAGACCCAGTACTTC. Translating it yields CASSLDRTQETQYF.

The rearrangement links TRBV7-2 to TRBJ2-5; 12 bases agree with TRBD2. CDR1 SGHTA and CDR2 FQGNSA come from the germline V gene. Trimming at V came to 7 bases and at J to 5 bases, leaving 8 bases not matched to a gene. The CDR3 spans 15 residues. CDR3 region: CASTPSGGALETQYF. CDR3 DNA: TGTGCCAGCACCCCTAGCGGGGGGGCGCTCGAGACCCAGTACTTC.

This rearrangement joins TRBV5-5 to TRBJ1-4; 9 bases align to TRBD1. J was trimmed by 4 bases and V by 4 bases; bases with no gene match: 11. Germline CDR1 and CDR2: SGHKS and YYEKEE (reference sequence). CDR3 length equals 17 residues. Here the CDR3 reads CASSTRTGAILNEKLFF. The CDR3 bases are TGTGCCAGCAGCACTAGGACAGGGGCGATACTTAATGAAAAACTGTTTTTT.

This clone was counted once. This chain uses TRBV7-9 with TRBJ2-2, with D hard to call. CDR1 is SEHNR, CDR2 FQNEAQ, per germline (reference sequence). V was cut by 4 bases and J by 1 base, with 16 bases left in between. The CDR3 has 17 residues. The CDR3 coding sequence is TGTGCCAGCAGCTCCCCAACTTCCACTCAGAACACCGGGGAGCTGTTTTTT. This encodes CASSSPTSTQNTGELFF.

The sample holds one count of this clone. CDR3 region: CASFTTESQETQYF. For the CDR3, the DNA is TGTGCCAGCTTCACGACAGAAAGCCAAGAGACCCAGTACTTC. The V call is TRBV28, the J call TRBJ2-5; a weak D match, TRBD1 (5 bases). CDR3 length equals 14 residues. The germline gives CDR1 MDHEN, CDR2 SYDVKM. V was pared by 8 bases and J by 1 base, with 14 bases between. Combining the CDR3 with reference TRBV28 and TRBJ2-5 gives the whole variable domain DVKVTQSSRYLVKRTGEKVFLECVQDMDHENMFWYRQDPGLGLRLIYFSYDVKMKEKGDIPEGYSVSREKKERFSLILESASTNQTSMYLCASFTTESQETQYFGPGTRLLVL.

CDR3 protein: CASSKSERVGTGELFF. The CDR3 DNA is TGTGCCAGCAGCAAAAGCGAGAGGGTCGGCACCGGGGAGCTGTTTTTT. The chain is built from TRBV5-4 and TRBJ2-2; perhaps TRBD2 as D (5 bases). Trimming cost V 4 bases and J 4 bases, with 17 bases left between them. The germline CDR1 and CDR2 sequences are SGHNT and YYREEE (reference sequence). The CDR3 has 16 amino acids.

This sequence joins TRBV27 and TRBJ2-1, with TRBD2 identical over 10 bases. V was pared by 6 bases and J by 9 bases, with 8 bases of the junction left unmatched. The CDR3 contains 14 residues. The germline CDR1 and CDR2 sequences are MNHEY and SMNVEV (reference sequence). The CDR3, as DNA: TGTGCCAGCAGGCTGAAGCGGGGGGGGGCTGAGCAGTTCTTC. As protein: CASRLKRGGAEQFF.

This rearrangement joins TRBV5-1 to TRBJ2-7; the D gene is possibly TRBD1 (6 bases). Germline V gives CDR1 SGHRS, CDR2 YFSETQ. The CDR3 runs to 15 residues. The V and J ends lost 4 bases and 3 bases respectively, with 17 bases between them. CDR3 in DNA: TGCGCCAGCAGCCTAGAGACAGGCACGTTCTACGAGCAGTACTTC. Protein product: CASSLETGTFYEQYF.

The V gene is TRBV4-2, the J gene TRBJ2-3, with D maybe TRBD2 (6 bases). The V gene's germline CDR1 is LGHNA and CDR2 YNFKEQ. V was clipped by 0 bases and J by 8 bases, with 15 bases between them. The CDR3 extends over 15 amino acids. CDR3 amino acids: CASSQDSDGRGTQYF. CDR3 bases: TGTGCCAGCAGCCAAGATAGCGACGGGCGGGGTACGCAGTATTTT.

The chain uses TRBV19 and TRBJ2-7; a possible D gene is TRBD2 (5 bases). The CDR3 loop spans 14 amino acids. Germline V gene data show CDR1 as LNHDA and CDR2 as SQIVND (reference sequence). V lost 1 base and J 0 bases, leaving 7 bases between the germline ends. CDR3 residues: CASSIVRDSYEQYF. The CDR3 coding sequence is TGTGCCAGTAGTATAGTACGGGACTCCTACGAGCAGTACTTC.

The V gene is TRBV11-3, the J gene TRBJ2-7; 8 bases fit TRBD2. J was trimmed by 0 bases and V by 5 bases; bases with no gene match: 3. This CDR3 is 14 amino acids long. CDR1 SGHNT and CDR2 YENEEA come from the germline V gene. The CDR3 sequence is CASSSSGASYEQYF. DNA for the CDR3: TGTGCCAGCAGCAGTAGCGGGGCCTCCTACGAGCAGTACTTC.

DNA of the CDR3: TGTGCCAGCACCGCGGGACAGAGTATTAACTATGGCTACACCTTC. The encoded protein is CASTAGQSINYGYTF. The gene calls are TRBV11-2 and TRBJ1-2; 7 bases match TRBD1. The trim removed 7 bases at V and 1 base at J, leaving 9 bases unmatched. The CDR3 extends over 15 amino acids. Per the germline V gene, CDR1 is SGHAT and CDR2 is FQNNGV.

The chain joins TRBV12-3 or TRBV12-4 to TRBJ2-5; D unresolved. V shed 3 bases and J shed 2 bases, with 7 bases lying between them. The CDR3 is 13 residues long. CDR3 DNA sequence: TGTGCCAGCAGTTTTCCAGGACAAGAGACCCAGTACTTC. This translates into CASSFPGQETQYF.

This sequence joins TRBV7-6 and TRBJ2-5; the match to TRBD2 covers 8 bases. V lost 5 bases to trimming and J lost 4 bases; unmatched junction nucleotides: 9. This CDR3 region has 15 residues. Germline loops: CDR1 SGHVS, CDR2 FNYEAQ. CDR3 in amino acids: CASSPPGGGLETQYF. In DNA, the CDR3 is TGTGCCAGCAGCCCACCGGGGGGGGGCCTAGAGACCCAGTACTTC.

The V gene is TRBV18, the J gene TRBJ1-4; 9 nucleotides align to TRBD1. V was clipped by 2 bases and J by 8 bases; unmatched bases: 12. CDR3 length: 17 residues. The germline V gene encodes CDR1 KGHSH and CDR2 LQKENI. The CDR3 is CASSPTIPGQGGEKLFF. The CDR3 DNA reads TGTGCCAGCTCACCAACGATCCCGGGACAGGGAGGGGAAAAACTGTTTTTT.

This clone was seen a handful of times. V is TRBV28 and J is TRBJ1-5; D is unresolved. The CDR3 runs to 17 residues. V was cut by 6 bases and J by 0 bases, with 18 bases left in between. Germline CDR1 is MDHEN and CDR2 is SYDVKM. The CDR3 reads CASREGLRGGSNQPQHF. DNA of the CDR3: TGTGCCAGCAGAGAGGGCCTCCGGGGTGGTAGCAATCAGCCCCAGCATTTT.

The chain carries TRBV2 and TRBJ2-7; 7 nucleotides line up with TRBD1. CDR1 and CDR2 (germline): SNHLY, FYNNEI. The CDR3 sequence is 13 residues long. Trimming took 6 bases from V and 1 from J; bases not matched to a gene: 3. CDR3 sequence: CASRSRGSYEQYF. DNA of the CDR3: TGTGCCAGCAGGAGCAGGGGGTCCTACGAGCAGTACTTC. Looking up the rest from reference TRBV2 and TRBJ2-7 gives the full variable domain: EPEVTQTPSHQVTQMGQEVILRCVPISNHLYFYWYRQILGQKVEFLVSFYNNEISEKSEIFDDQFSVERPDGSNFTLKIRSTKLEDSAMYFCASRSRGSYEQYFGPGTRLTVT.